The 18 T cell receptor beta chains in this list originate from one sample, sequenced in a study of vaccination and CD4 T cells after COVID-19. Documented treatment: approximately 9-day PBMC culture with coronavirus spike peptide pools or control peptides (ViraFEST assay). For these receptors, no antigen is known. With the Oncomine TCR Beta short-read assay, DNA from cultured CD4+ T cells was sequenced. TCRdb recomputed calls from the PCR reads with MiXCR, one row per CDR3 protein. The sample shows thousands of distinct CDR3 sequences, approximately 67% of them seen only once. The sequenced sample was CD4+ T cells from blood, cultured in vitro, obtained before SARS-CoV-2 vaccination. Source of these receptors: a human donor who had recovered from COVID-19.

This chain uses TRBV20-1 with TRBJ2-3; a possible D gene is TRBD2 (6 bases). V lost 2 bases to trimming and J lost 4 bases, with 13 bases between them. The CDR3 is 14 residues long. From germline, CDR1 is DFQATT and CDR2 SNEGSKA (reference sequence). CDR3 loop: CSARLFTSSDTQYF. The CDR3, as DNA: TGCAGTGCTAGATTATTTACTAGCTCAGATACGCAGTATTTT.

The chain uses TRBV6-1 and TRBJ1-2; 9 positions match TRBD1. Germline assignment: CDR1 MNHNS and CDR2 SASEGT. There are 14 residues in the CDR3. The ends lost 6 bases at V and 3 bases at J; junction bases unmatched: 5. CDR3 loop: CASSVTGGDYGYTF. The CDR3 nucleotides are TGTGCCAGCAGCGTGACAGGGGGGGACTATGGCTACACCTTC.

The rearrangement joins TRBV25-1 to TRBJ2-5; weak D call: TRBD1 (6 bases). V was trimmed by 6 bases and J by 5 bases, leaving 19 bases between them. CDR1 is MGHDK and CDR2 is SYGVNS in the germline V gene. The CDR3 runs to 15 residues. The CDR3 sequence is CASSLLRQGLETQYF. CDR3 sequence (DNA): TGTGCCAGCAGCCTGCTAAGGCAGGGGTTGGAGACCCAGTACTTC.

The V gene is TRBV20-1, the J gene TRBJ1-5; no clear D. The CDR3 spans 12 residues. Between the trimmed V and J ends, which lost 6 bases and 4 bases, there was a span of 10 bases. Germline loops: CDR1 DFQATT, CDR2 SNEGSKA (reference sequence). The CDR3 loop reads CSAESGNQPQHF. The CDR3 coding sequence is TGCAGTGCGGAGTCGGGGAATCAGCCCCAGCATTTT.

The chain couples TRBV24-1 to TRBJ1-5; the D gene is possibly TRBD1 (6 bases). Germline V gene data show CDR1 as KGHDR and CDR2 as SFDVKD. The V end was cut by 5 bases, the J end by 16 bases, with 17 bases between. The CDR3 runs to 12 residues. CDR3 in amino acids: CATSGEQGGFHF. The CDR3 coding sequence is TGTGCCACCAGTGGTGAACAGGGCGGTTTTCATTTT.

The CDR3 loop is CSFVTGPEAFF. The CDR3, as DNA: TGCAGCTTTGTGACAGGTCCTGAAGCTTTCTTT. The chain couples TRBV29-1 to TRBJ1-1, with D perhaps TRBD1 (6 bases). Germline CDR1 reads SQVTM; CDR2 reads ANQGSEA. The CDR3 length is 11 residues. V was cut by 8 bases and J by 6 bases, with 13 bases left in between.

The chain recombines TRBV5-1 with TRBJ2-1; D unclear. In germline, CDR1 is SGHRS, CDR2 YFSETQ. This CDR3 is 13 amino acids long. Trimming pared 0 bases from V and 5 bases from J, leaving 6 bases between. CDR3 DNA: TGCGCCAGCAGCTTGGTACCGGACAATGAGCAGTTCTTC. Residues: CASSLVPDNEQFF.

The chain recombines TRBV7-6 with TRBJ2-1, with 11 positions matching TRBD2. The CDR3 totals 15 residues. The germline gives CDR1 SGHVS, CDR2 FNYEAQ. Unmatched junction bases numbered 5, after V lost 0 bases and J lost 10 bases. The CDR3 loop reads CASSLAVTSGTEQFF. CDR3 bases: TGTGCCAGCAGCTTAGCGGTGACTAGCGGGACAGAGCAGTTCTTC.

V gene TRBV20-1 combines with J gene TRBJ2-2; 13 bases are shared with TRBD2. The CDR3 contains 15 residues. V lost 5 bases and J lost 6; bases outside the gene matches: 6. From germline, CDR1 is DFQATT and CDR2 SNEGSKA (reference sequence). The CDR3 DNA sequence: TGCAGTGCTCCGAGGACTAGCGGGAGCTCCGGGGAGCTGTTTTTT. Protein sequence: CSAPRTSGSSGELFF.

This chain joins TRBV20-1 and TRBJ2-5; 7 bases align to TRBD2. This CDR3 has 16 amino acids. Germline V gives CDR1 DFQATT, CDR2 SNEGSKA (reference sequence). V lost 0 bases to trimming and J lost 2 bases; unmatched junction nucleotides: 9. The CDR3 nucleotides read TGCAGTGCTAGAGATCCTGTGCGGGGGATACAAGAGACCCAGTACTTC. Translated: CSARDPVRGIQETQYF.

The CDR3 region is CASSLGQGELASYNEQFF. The CDR3 DNA sequence: TGTGCCAGCAGCTTGGGGCAGGGGGAACTAGCGTCATACAATGAGCAGTTCTTC. The genes are TRBV11-3 and TRBJ2-1, with D perhaps being TRBD1 or TRBD2 (7 bases each). Trimming removed 3 bases from V and 4 bases from J, with 22 bases in between. The CDR3 is 18 residues long. Germline V lookup: CDR1 SGHNT, CDR2 YENEEA.

This chain joins TRBV6-4 and TRBJ2-7; 10 bases agree with TRBD2. V lost 5 bases, J lost 3 bases, and 7 bases stayed unmatched. The CDR3 sequence is 15 residues long. Germline values: CDR1 MRHNA, CDR2 SNTAGT. The CDR3 spells CASSQHSSGGYEQYF. CDR3 coding DNA: TGTGCCAGCAGTCAACATTCTAGCGGGGGCTACGAGCAGTACTTC.

This rearrangement joins TRBV7-9 to TRBJ1-6; D unresolved. V shed 7 bases and J shed 7 bases, with 20 bases lying between them. Germline assignment: CDR1 SEHNR and CDR2 FQNEAQ (reference sequence). The CDR3 covers 16 residues. CDR3 sequence (DNA): TGTGCCAGCAACACCCCTGGGCGGGGTGGAAATTCACCCCTCCACTTT. Amino acid sequence: CASNTPGRGGNSPLHF.

The chain is built from TRBV20-1 and TRBJ1-1; D remains unclear. The CDR3 is made up of 12 amino acids. Trimming pared 5 bases from V and 4 bases from J, leaving 11 bases between. Germline V gene lookup returns CDR1 DFQATT and CDR2 SNEGSKA (reference sequence). CDR3: CSAVVFGTEAFF. CDR3 sequence (DNA): TGCAGTGCTGTAGTTTTTGGCACTGAAGCTTTCTTT.

The chain combines TRBV20-1 with TRBJ2-3, with D perhaps TRBD2 (5 bases). Germline V lookup: CDR1 DFQATT, CDR2 SNEGSKA (reference sequence). V lost 5 bases, J lost 6 bases, and 9 bases lay in between. The CDR3 consists of 11 residues. The CDR3 spells CSAYPGDTQYF. In nucleotides, the CDR3 is TGCAGTGCTTACCCGGGGGATACGCAGTATTTT.

V gene TRBV2 combines with J gene TRBJ2-7, with D hard to call. Germline V lookup: CDR1 SNHLY, CDR2 FYNNEI. Trimming pared 8 bases from V and 6 bases from J, leaving 17 bases between. There are 13 residues in the CDR3. For the CDR3, the DNA is TGTGCCAGCCGGCGGAGTATCGTCGGCGAGCAGTACTTC. Amino acids: CASRRSIVGEQYF. Full variable domain (missing parts from reference TRBV2 and TRBJ2-7): EPEVTQTPSHQVTQMGQEVILRCVPISNHLYFYWYRQILGQKVEFLVSFYNNEISEKSEIFDDQFSVERPDGSNFTLKIRSTKLEDSAMYFCASRRSIVGEQYFGPGTRLTVT.

The chain recombines TRBV10-1 with TRBJ2-5; 9 positions match TRBD2. Trimming removed 4 bases from V and 2 bases from J; junction bases left unmatched: 5. Germline V gives CDR1 WNHNN, CDR2 SYGVQD (reference sequence). CDR3 length: 15 residues. CDR3 sequence reads: CASSGSGRSQETQYF. The CDR3 nucleotides read TGCGCCAGCAGTGGTAGCGGGAGAAGTCAAGAGACCCAGTACTTC.

The chain carries TRBV7-2 and TRBJ2-7; D may be TRBD2 (5 bases). The germline V gene has CDR1 SGHTA and CDR2 FQGNSA. The V gene lost 1 base and the J gene lost 0 bases, with 10 bases spanning the gap. CDR3 size: 15 residues. CDR3 in amino acids: CASSLGRAFSYEQYF. The CDR3 nucleotides read TGTGCCAGCAGCTTAGGGCGGGCGTTCTCCTACGAGCAGTACTTC.